Listed below are T cell receptor beta chains from one sample, sequenced in a study of T-cell memory formation after mild COVID-19. TCRdb reprocessed the 5' RACE reads with MiXCR, giving one entry per CDR3 protein. The repertoire holds some 320,000 distinct CDR3 sequences, with around 15% as singletons. The sequenced sample consisted of PBMCs or a T cell subset sorted from them (not recorded which). Source of these receptors: a young man who had mild COVID-19 (a few samples of this study predate the infection). Cell type and time point are not known. Both conserved end residues are part of each CDR3. The order of the fields is CDR3 length, D gene, V gene, CDR3 protein. A D gene is named only where the DNA matches it firmly.

cdr3_length: 16
d_call: TRBD1
v_call: TRBV12-3/TRBV12-4
cdr3_aa: CASSLRGQGVSYGYTF

cdr3_length: 18
d_call: TRBD1
v_call: TRBV29-1
cdr3_aa: CSVEDLRDRGDLNEKLFF

cdr3_length: 14
d_call: -
v_call: TRBV20-1
cdr3_aa: CSAPSRGGGTEAFF

cdr3_length: 14
d_call: -
v_call: TRBV19
cdr3_aa: CASSRDGSRQPQHF

cdr3_length: 13
d_call: TRBD1
v_call: TRBV29-1
cdr3_aa: CSVRGQGDSPLHF

cdr3_length: 14
d_call: -
v_call: TRBV7-2
cdr3_aa: CASSSRDRVVIQYF

cdr3_length: 17
d_call: -
v_call: TRBV7-2
cdr3_aa: CASSTELLKLAKNIQYF

cdr3_length: 18
d_call: TRBD1
v_call: TRBV7-2
cdr3_aa: CASSELGGRGQGYNEQFF

cdr3_length: 13
d_call: -
v_call: TRBV7-9
cdr3_aa: CASSNARPETQYF

cdr3_length: 16
d_call: -
v_call: TRBV4-3
cdr3_aa: CASSSSSQTFNYGYTF

cdr3_length: 12
d_call: -
v_call: TRBV5-1
cdr3_aa: CASSLERAEAFF

cdr3_length: 16
d_call: TRBD1
v_call: TRBV7-9
cdr3_aa: CASSQTGTASNQPQHF

cdr3_length: 18
d_call: TRBD2
v_call: TRBV4-1
cdr3_aa: CASSQVGLAGVGTGELFF

cdr3_length: 16
d_call: -
v_call: TRBV11-2
cdr3_aa: CASSPLDSPWTDTQYF

cdr3_length: 14
d_call: -
v_call: TRBV12-3/TRBV12-4
cdr3_aa: CASSLRRTNYGYTF

cdr3_length: 14
d_call: -
v_call: TRBV15
cdr3_aa: CATSRPQGREKLFF

cdr3_length: 15
d_call: -
v_call: TRBV9
cdr3_aa: CASSVGAGADEKLFF

cdr3_length: 14
d_call: -
v_call: TRBV6-5
cdr3_aa: CASSTHPGTDTQYF

cdr3_length: 16
d_call: TRBD1
v_call: TRBV28
cdr3_aa: CASSSQGAHSAYEQYF

cdr3_length: 17
d_call: -
v_call: TRBV6-2/TRBV6-3
cdr3_aa: CASSYSTRDTRGDEQFF

cdr3_length: 14
d_call: -
v_call: TRBV4-1
cdr3_aa: CASSPQQSSYEQYF

cdr3_length: 13
d_call: -
v_call: TRBV21-1
cdr3_aa: CARSTEPTYEQYF

cdr3_length: 15
d_call: TRBD2
v_call: TRBV20-1
cdr3_aa: CSARRGAGEGNEQFF

cdr3_length: 14
d_call: -
v_call: TRBV5-6
cdr3_aa: CASSLRQPGAEAFF